These 29 T cell receptor beta chains came from one sample sequenced in a study of CD8 T cells in ankylosing spondylitis. From the 5' RACE reads, TCRdb called clonotypes with MiXCR, one entry per CDR3 protein. The table has tens of thousands of distinct CDR3 sequences, 9.5% to 11% seen once; the top ten hold over 1.1%. The sequenced sample consisted of blood, either unsorted or a sorted T cell fraction (not recorded which). The receptors derive from a male donor with ankylosing spondylitis or in good health (not recorded which).

J is TRBJ2-5 and V is TRBV7-2; 8 bases agree with TRBD2. CDR1 and CDR2 from the germline V gene are SGHTA and FQGNSA. V was pared by 5 bases and J by 5 bases, with 10 bases of the junction left unmatched. The CDR3 runs 15 residues. CDR3 bases: TGTGCCAGCAGCCCCCGGGGGGGGGCGATGGAGACCCAGTACTTC. This sequence encodes CASSPRGGAMETQYF.

This clonotype occurred many times. The V call is TRBV29-1, the J call TRBJ1-5; no clear D gene. The CDR3 sequence is 18 residues long. CDR1 is SQVTM and CDR2 is ANQGSEA in the germline V gene. This CDR3 is CTDPGSRRAPTVYQPQHF. CDR3 DNA sequence: TGCACCGACCCCGGGTCCAGGCGGGCCCCCACAGTATATCAGCCCCAGCATTTT.

The J gene is TRBJ2-2, the V gene TRBV30, with unresolved D. V lost 3 bases to trimming and J lost 1 base, with 6 bases between them. Germline assignment: CDR1 GTSNPN and CDR2 SVGIG (reference sequence). The CDR3 is 13 residues long. The CDR3 bases are TGTGCCTGGAGCCGACAGAACACCGGGGAGCTGTTTTTT. Its translation is CAWSRQNTGELFF. Full variable domain (rest looked up from reference TRBV30 and TRBJ2-2): SQTIHQWPATLVQPVGSPLSLECTVEGTSNPNLYWYRQAAGRGLQLLFYSVGIGQISSEVPQNLSASRPQDRQFILSSKKLLLSDSGFYLCAWSRQNTGELFFGEGSRLTVL.

There are many counts of this clonotype. V gene TRBV3-1 combines with J gene TRBJ2-1; 8 nucleotides match TRBD2. In germline, CDR1 is LGHDT, CDR2 YNNKEL (reference sequence). This CDR3 is 16 amino acids long. J was trimmed by 8 bases and V by 6 bases; bases with no gene match: 15. In DNA form, the CDR3 reads TGTGCCAGCAGTCTCCTAGGGACTAGTATCAATGATGAGCAGTTCTTC. Translating gives CASSLLGTSINDEQFF.

This clonotype was seen ten or more times. The gene calls are TRBV20-1 and TRBJ2-6; a weak D match, TRBD1 (5 bases). The germline V gene encodes CDR1 DFQATT and CDR2 SNEGSKA (reference sequence). Trimming removed 5 bases at V and 1 base at J, with 12 bases between. This CDR3 region has 15 residues. The CDR3 loop is CSAGRQQSGANVLTF. The CDR3 nucleotides read TGCAGTGCTGGAAGACAGCAGTCTGGGGCCAACGTCCTGACTTTC.

The sample holds many counts of this clonotype. The V and J genes are TRBV5-6 and TRBJ2-7; D uncertain. The CDR3 spans 12 residues. Germline V gives CDR1 SGHDT, CDR2 YYEEEE. V was pared by 0 bases and J by 7 bases, with 8 bases between. The CDR3 DNA reads TGTGCCAGCAGCTTGGTCCGTGGAGAGCAGTACTTC. Protein sequence: CASSLVRGEQYF.

This clonotype rates as medium-sized. The chain employs TRBV20-1 and TRBJ2-1; D perhaps matches TRBD2 (7 bases). This CDR3 spans 13 amino acids. CDR1 and CDR2 from the germline V gene are DFQATT and SNEGSKA (reference sequence). V gave up 6 bases and J gave up 3 bases, with 12 bases separating them. This CDR3 reads CSATGGLYNEQFF. CDR3 nucleotides: TGCAGTGCAACGGGGGGCCTCTACAATGAGCAGTTCTTC.

The table lists this clonotype with many counts. The gene calls are TRBV12-3 or TRBV12-4 and TRBJ1-5, with 9 positions matching TRBD1. The ends lost 4 bases at V and 3 bases at J; junction bases unmatched: 10. CDR3 length: 17 residues. CDR3 region: CASSSTGTGFDNQPQHF. CDR3 DNA sequence: TGTGCCAGCAGTTCCACCGGGACAGGGTTTGACAATCAGCCCCAGCATTTT.

There are many counts of this clonotype. The chain has TRBV3-1 and TRBJ1-6; TRBD1 matches 11 bases. The CDR3 totals 15 residues. From germline, CDR1 is LGHDT and CDR2 YNNKEL (reference sequence). Germline trimming cut 3 bases from V and 10 bases from J; bases unmatched to any gene: 5. CDR3 amino acids: CASSQRTGGGSPLHF. As DNA, the CDR3 is TGTGCCAGCAGCCAGAGGACAGGGGGCGGGTCACCCCTCCACTTT.

The CDR3 DNA follows: TGTGCCAGCAGCTTAGAACGGGTCCGCCAAAGTGAAAAACTGTTTTTT. Translation: CASSLERVRQSEKLFF. The J gene is TRBJ1-4, the V gene TRBV7-2, with D unclear. CDR1 SGHTA and CDR2 FQGNSA come from the germline V gene. Deletions cut 1 base from V and 7 bases from J, with 16 bases between. The length of the CDR3 is 16 residues. The variable domain in full, with the rest retrieved from reference TRBV7-2 and TRBJ1-4, is GAGVSQSPSNKVTEKGKDVELRCDPISGHTALYWYRQSLGQGLEFLIYFQGNSAPDKSGLPSDRFSAERTGGSVSTLTIQRTQQEDSAVYLCASSLERVRQSEKLFFGSGTQLSVL.

This clonotype was detected ten times or more. The chain is built from TRBV10-2 and TRBJ2-2; D gene ambiguous. The CDR3 spans 13 residues. Trimming removed 8 bases from V and 0 bases from J, with 7 bases in between. Germline-derived CDR1 and CDR2 are WSHSY and SAAADI. The DNA of the CDR3 is TGCGCCAGCCGGACGCCGAACACCGGGGAGCTGTTTTTT. This codes for CASRTPNTGELFF.

This clonotype was counted ten times or more. The chain recombines TRBV5-1 with TRBJ1-2; TRBD1 is a possible D gene (6 bases). V was shortened by 4 bases and J by 8 bases, with 15 bases between the two germline ends. The CDR3 runs to 13 residues. Germline V gives CDR1 SGHRS, CDR2 YFSETQ. The chain's CDR3 is CASSQDSQRGYTF. The CDR3 DNA follows: TGCGCCAGCAGCCAGGACAGTCAACGAGGCTACACCTTC.

This clonotype has at least ten counts. This chain connects TRBV5-1 to TRBJ2-7; the D call may be TRBD1 or TRBD2 (5 bases each). V was cut by 2 bases and J by 1 base, with 13 bases left in between. The CDR3 runs 15 residues. CDR1 and CDR2 (germline): SGHRS, YFSETQ. The CDR3 protein is CASSFYRDQSYEQYF. For the CDR3, the DNA is TGCGCCAGCAGCTTTTACCGGGACCAGTCCTACGAGCAGTACTTC.

There are a few counts of this clonotype. The chain combines TRBV18 with TRBJ2-7, with a tentative D call TRBD1 (6 bases). The V and J ends lost 8 bases and 3 bases respectively, with 17 bases between them. The CDR3 is 14 amino acids. Germline values: CDR1 KGHSH, CDR2 LQKENI. The CDR3 sequence: CASRGQQNVYEQYF. CDR3 coding DNA: TGTGCCAGCCGGGGACAACAAAACGTCTACGAGCAGTACTTC.

The chain recombines TRBV28 with TRBJ2-7, with 9 positions matching TRBD2. Germline CDR1 and CDR2: MDHEN and SYDVKM. The CDR3 covers 17 residues. Trimming took 7 bases from V and 6 from J; bases not matched to a gene: 19. Written as DNA, the CDR3 is TGTGCCAGCATCTCGTACAGGCTAGCGGGGAATAGGGGCGAGCAGTACTTC. Protein sequence: CASISYRLAGNRGEQYF.

This clonotype was seen many times. The rearrangement uses TRBV3-1 and TRBJ2-7; 7 bases match TRBD1. The germline gives CDR1 LGHDT, CDR2 YNNKEL (reference sequence). The CDR3 covers 14 residues. V lost 5 bases and J lost 4; bases outside the gene matches: 8. The CDR3 DNA reads TGTGCCAGCAGCTCCCGGACAGGTCTGTACGAGCAGTACTTC. It is translated as CASSSRTGLYEQYF.

This clonotype was seen many times. The V gene is TRBV11-2, the J gene TRBJ1-1; D may be TRBD1 (6 bases). V lost 4 bases and J lost 11, with 20 bases in between. The germline CDR1 and CDR2 sequences are SGHAT and FQNNGV. The CDR3 is 14 residues long. The CDR3 nucleotides read TGTGCCAGCAGCTCCGGTTTTCCGGGACATGGGGCTTTCTTT. Translated, it gives CASSSGFPGHGAFF.

At least ten counts were recorded for this clonotype. The chain carries TRBV10-3 and TRBJ2-7; TRBD1 matches at 7 bases. The CDR3 contains 16 residues. Losses at the gene ends were 4 bases for V and 7 bases for J; bases not matched to a gene: 16. The germline V gene has CDR1 ENHRY and CDR2 SYGVKD. CDR3 sequence: CAISAIDRDELGEQYF. The CDR3 nucleotides read TGTGCCATCAGTGCCATCGACAGGGACGAACTTGGGGAGCAGTACTTC.

This chain links TRBV7-9 with TRBJ2-1, with D unresolved. Trimming took off 3 bases at V and 5 bases at J, with 5 bases between the two ends. This CDR3 spans 12 amino acids. The V gene's germline CDR1 is SEHNR and CDR2 FQNEAQ (reference sequence). CDR3 loop: CASSLSDNEQFF. The CDR3 region has the DNA TGTGCCAGCAGCTTGAGCGACAATGAGCAGTTCTTC.

This clonotype appeared many times. This chain joins TRBV5-1 and TRBJ2-1; D call uncertain. With 2 bases removed from V and 0 bases from J, the gap between germline ends came to 6 bases. The CDR3 loop spans 14 amino acids. The V gene's germline CDR1 is SGHRS and CDR2 YFSETQ. The CDR3 DNA follows: TGCGCCAGCAGCTTTGGGGTCTCCTACAATGAGCAGTTCTTC. Translation: CASSFGVSYNEQFF.

This clonotype showed up many times. The chain recombines TRBV2 with TRBJ1-4; TRBD1 matches 10 bases. V was pared by 10 bases and J by 12 bases, with 8 bases of the junction left unmatched. The CDR3 is 12 residues long. The germline V gene has CDR1 SNHLY and CDR2 FYNNEI. CDR3 loop: CATSGGTGELFF. The CDR3 DNA sequence: TGTGCCACCTCAGGGGGGACAGGGGAACTGTTTTTT.

This clonotype was counted at least ten times. The rearrangement uses TRBV29-1 and TRBJ2-7; D unresolved. Germline CDR1 reads SQVTM; CDR2 reads ANQGSEA. Trimming cost V 3 bases and J 6 bases, with 9 bases left between them. The CDR3 is made up of 11 amino acids. The CDR3 sequence: CSVDGQPEQYF. DNA for the CDR3: TGCAGCGTTGATGGGCAGCCCGAGCAGTACTTC.

This clonotype was detected many times. This rearrangement joins TRBV5-1 to TRBJ2-1; TRBD2 aligns across 8 bases. CDR3 length: 15 amino acids. Germline CDR1 reads SGHRS; CDR2 reads YFSETQ. The V gene end was trimmed by 0 bases and the J gene end by 5 bases; junction bases not matched to a gene: 4. CDR3 nucleotide sequence: TGCGCCAGCAGCTTGGTTTCGGGGGGGCACAATGAGCAGTTCTTC. Translated, it gives CASSLVSGGHNEQFF.

The sample holds many counts of this clonotype. The rearrangement links TRBV29-1 to TRBJ1-1; unclear D gene. The CDR3 consists of 12 residues. V was pared by 6 bases and J by 0 bases, with 8 bases between. Looked up from germline, CDR1 is SQVTM and CDR2 is ANQGSEA. CDR3 protein: CSVGYMNTEAFF. The CDR3 coding sequence is TGCAGCGTAGGGTATATGAACACTGAAGCTTTCTTT. Together with reference TRBV29-1 and TRBJ1-1, the CDR3 gives the full variable domain: SAVISQKPSRDICQRGTSLTIQCQVDSQVTMMFWYRQQPGQSLTLIATANQGSEATYESGFVIDKFPISRPNLTFSTLTVSNMSPEDSSIYLCSVGYMNTEAFFGQGTRLTVV.

In its sample, this clonotype was seen many times. The genes are TRBV10-3 and TRBJ1-1, with no clear D. Germline CDR1 and CDR2: ENHRY and SYGVKD. This CDR3 comprises 13 residues. V gave up 7 bases and J gave up 1 base, with 10 bases separating them. In nucleotides, the CDR3 is TGTGCCATCACCCAGGACCCGAACACTGAAGCTTTCTTT. The encoded protein is CAITQDPNTEAFF.

There are many counts of this clonotype. The gene calls are TRBV5-1 and TRBJ2-3; 8 positions agree with TRBD2. CDR3 size: 14 residues. V was pared by 8 bases and J by 0 bases, with 5 bases of the junction left unmatched. The germline gives CDR1 SGHRS, CDR2 YFSETQ. CDR3 sequence reads: CASRTSRSTDTQYF. The DNA for the CDR3 is TGCGCCAGTAGGACTAGCCGTAGCACAGATACGCAGTATTTT.

The V gene is TRBV12-3 or TRBV12-4, the J gene TRBJ1-1; D is unclear. This CDR3 is built from 14 residues. The V and J ends lost 5 bases and 1 base respectively, with 11 bases between them. The CDR3 nucleotides read TGTGCCAGCAGTCCTCCTGACAAGAACACTGAAGCTTTCTTT. It codes for CASSPPDKNTEAFF.

The chain is built from TRBV29-1 and TRBJ2-3; D unresolved. The CDR3 consists of 14 residues. Germline assignment: CDR1 SQVTM and CDR2 ANQGSEA. The V gene lost 1 base and the J gene lost 5 bases, with 13 bases spanning the gap. CDR3 residues: CSVEGSTPEDTQYF. The CDR3 DNA sequence: TGCAGCGTTGAAGGCTCGACACCGGAAGATACGCAGTATTTT.

This clonotype was counted between two and nine times. V usage is TRBV12-3 or TRBV12-4 and J usage is TRBJ2-7; the match to TRBD2 covers 9 bases. CDR3 length: 14 amino acids. The V segment lost 6 bases and the J segment 0 bases; nucleotides outside the gene matches: 3. The CDR3 region is CASSLSGSSYEQYF. The CDR3 DNA sequence: TGTGCCAGCAGCCTTAGCGGGAGCTCCTACGAGCAGTACTTC.